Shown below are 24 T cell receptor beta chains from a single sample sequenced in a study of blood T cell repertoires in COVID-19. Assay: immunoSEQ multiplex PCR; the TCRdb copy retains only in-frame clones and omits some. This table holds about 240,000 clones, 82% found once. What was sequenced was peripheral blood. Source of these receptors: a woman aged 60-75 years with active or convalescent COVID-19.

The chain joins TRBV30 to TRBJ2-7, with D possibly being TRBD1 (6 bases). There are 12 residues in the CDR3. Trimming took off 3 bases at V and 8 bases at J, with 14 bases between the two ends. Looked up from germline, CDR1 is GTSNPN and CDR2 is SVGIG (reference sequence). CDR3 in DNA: TGTGCCTGGAGCGATCAACAGGGAAAGCAGTACTTC. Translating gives CAWSDQQGKQYF.

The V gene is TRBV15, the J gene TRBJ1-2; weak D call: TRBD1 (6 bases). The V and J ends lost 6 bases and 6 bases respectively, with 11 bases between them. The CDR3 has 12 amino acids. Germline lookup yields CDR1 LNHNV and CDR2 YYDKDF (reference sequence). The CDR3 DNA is TGTGCCACCAGTGCAGGGGCGAATGGCTACACCTTC. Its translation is CATSAGANGYTF.

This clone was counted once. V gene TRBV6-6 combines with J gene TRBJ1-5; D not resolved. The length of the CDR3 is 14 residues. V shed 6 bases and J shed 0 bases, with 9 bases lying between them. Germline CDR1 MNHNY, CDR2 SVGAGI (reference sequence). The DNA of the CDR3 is TGTGCCAGCAGCCAGCGGTATAGCAATCAGCCCCAGCATTTT. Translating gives CASSQRYSNQPQHF.

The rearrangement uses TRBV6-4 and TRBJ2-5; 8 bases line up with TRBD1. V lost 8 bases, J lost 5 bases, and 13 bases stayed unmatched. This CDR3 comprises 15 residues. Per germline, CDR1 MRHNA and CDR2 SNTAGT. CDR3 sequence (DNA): TGTGCCAGCCACCTCCGACAGGGGATTCGGGAGACCCAGTACTTC. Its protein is CASHLRQGIRETQYF.

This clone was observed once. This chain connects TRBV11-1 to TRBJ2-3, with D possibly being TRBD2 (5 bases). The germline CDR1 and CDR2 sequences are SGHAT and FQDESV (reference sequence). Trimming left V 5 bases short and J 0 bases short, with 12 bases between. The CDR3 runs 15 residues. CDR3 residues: CASSPDWLSTDTQYF. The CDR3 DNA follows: TGTGCCAGCAGCCCGGACTGGCTCAGCACAGATACGCAGTATTTT.

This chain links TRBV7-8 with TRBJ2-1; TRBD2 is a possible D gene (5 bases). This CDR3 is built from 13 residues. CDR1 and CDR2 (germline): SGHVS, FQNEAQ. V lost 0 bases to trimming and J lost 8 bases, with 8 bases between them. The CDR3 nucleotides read TGTGCCAGCAGCTTAGCCCCCGGGGATGAGCAGTTCTTC. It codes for CASSLAPGDEQFF.

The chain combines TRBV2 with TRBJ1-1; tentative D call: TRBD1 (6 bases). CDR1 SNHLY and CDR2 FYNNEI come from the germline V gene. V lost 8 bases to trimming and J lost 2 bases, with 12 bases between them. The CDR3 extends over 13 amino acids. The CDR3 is CASCGQINTEAFF. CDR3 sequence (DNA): TGTGCCAGCTGCGGACAGATTAACACTGAAGCTTTCTTT. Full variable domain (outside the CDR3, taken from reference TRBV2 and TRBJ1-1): EPEVTQTPSHQVTQMGQEVILRCVPISNHLYFYWYRQILGQKVEFLVSFYNNEISEKSEIFDDQFSVERPDGSNFTLKIRSTKLEDSAMYFCASCGQINTEAFFGQGTRLTVV.

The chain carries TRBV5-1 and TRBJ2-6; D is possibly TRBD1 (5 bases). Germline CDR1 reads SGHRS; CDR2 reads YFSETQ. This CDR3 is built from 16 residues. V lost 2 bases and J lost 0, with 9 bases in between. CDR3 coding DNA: TGCGCCAGCAGCTTAACGACAGTCTCTGGGGCCAACGTCCTGACTTTC. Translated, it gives CASSLTTVSGANVLTF.

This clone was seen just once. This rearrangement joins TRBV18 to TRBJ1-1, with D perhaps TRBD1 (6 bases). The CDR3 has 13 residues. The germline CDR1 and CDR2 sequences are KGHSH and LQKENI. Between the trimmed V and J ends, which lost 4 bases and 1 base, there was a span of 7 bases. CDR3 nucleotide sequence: TGTGCCAGCTCACAGACAGGGAACACTGAAGCTTTCTTT. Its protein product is CASSQTGNTEAFF. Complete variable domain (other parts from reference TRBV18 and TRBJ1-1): NAGVMQNPRHLVRRRGQEARLRCSPMKGHSHVYWYRQLPEEGLKFMVYLQKENIIDESGMPKERFSAEFPKEGPSILRIQQVVRGDSAAYFCASSQTGNTEAFFGQGTRLTVV.

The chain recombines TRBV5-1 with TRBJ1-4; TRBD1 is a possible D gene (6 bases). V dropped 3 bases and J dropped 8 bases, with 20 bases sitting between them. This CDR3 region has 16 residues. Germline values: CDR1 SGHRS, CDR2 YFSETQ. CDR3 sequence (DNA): TGCGCCAGCAGCTCCACAGGGTACGGGTACGGCGAAAAACTGTTTTTT. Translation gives CASSSTGYGYGEKLFF.

Here the CDR3 reads CASSLALTGPLYGYTF. DNA for the CDR3: TGTGCCAGCAGCTTAGCCTTGACAGGGCCCCTCTATGGCTACACCTTC. The genes are TRBV7-9 and TRBJ1-2; 7 bases are a match to TRBD1. The CDR3 extends over 16 amino acids. With V trimmed by 0 bases and J by 4 bases, 8 bases remained unmatched. Germline lookup yields CDR1 SEHNR and CDR2 FQNEAQ (reference sequence).

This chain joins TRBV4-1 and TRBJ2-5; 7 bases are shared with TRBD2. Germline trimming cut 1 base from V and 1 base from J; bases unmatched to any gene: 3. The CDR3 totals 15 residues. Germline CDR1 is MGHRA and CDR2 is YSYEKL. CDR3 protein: CASSQGVAGQETQYF. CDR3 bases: TGCGCCAGCAGCCAAGGAGTAGCGGGCCAAGAGACCCAGTACTTC.

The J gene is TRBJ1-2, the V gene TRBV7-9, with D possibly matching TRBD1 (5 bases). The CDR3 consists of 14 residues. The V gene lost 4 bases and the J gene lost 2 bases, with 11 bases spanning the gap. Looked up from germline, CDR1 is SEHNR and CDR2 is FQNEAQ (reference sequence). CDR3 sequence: CASSSTRQNYGYTF. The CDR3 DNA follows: TGTGCCAGCAGCTCAACCCGACAGAACTATGGCTACACCTTC.

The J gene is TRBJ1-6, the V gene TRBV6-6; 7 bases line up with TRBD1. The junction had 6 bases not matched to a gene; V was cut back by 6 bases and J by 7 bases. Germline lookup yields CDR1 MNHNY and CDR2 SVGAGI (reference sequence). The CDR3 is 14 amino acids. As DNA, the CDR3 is TGTGCCAGCAGCCTCCGGGACAGAAATTCACCCCTCCACTTT. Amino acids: CASSLRDRNSPLHF.

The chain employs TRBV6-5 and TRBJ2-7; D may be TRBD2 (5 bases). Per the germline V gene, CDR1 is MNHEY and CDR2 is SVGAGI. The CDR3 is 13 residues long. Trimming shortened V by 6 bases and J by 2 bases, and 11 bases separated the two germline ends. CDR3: CASSPGKAYEQYF. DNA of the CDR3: TGTGCCAGCAGCCCGGGAAAGGCCTACGAGCAGTACTTC.

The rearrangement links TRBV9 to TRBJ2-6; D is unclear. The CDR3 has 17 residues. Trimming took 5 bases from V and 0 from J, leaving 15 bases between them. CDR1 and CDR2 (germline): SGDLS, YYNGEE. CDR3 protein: CASSAELISSGANVLTF. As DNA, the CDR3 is TGTGCCAGCAGTGCAGAATTAATAAGCTCTGGGGCCAACGTCCTGACTTTC.

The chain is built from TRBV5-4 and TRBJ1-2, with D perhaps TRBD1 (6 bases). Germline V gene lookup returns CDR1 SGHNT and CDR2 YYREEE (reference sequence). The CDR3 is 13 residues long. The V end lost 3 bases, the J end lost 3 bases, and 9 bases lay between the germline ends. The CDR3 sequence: CASSWGQHYGYTF. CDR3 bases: TGTGCCAGCAGCTGGGGGCAGCACTATGGCTACACCTTC.

The CDR3 protein is CASSEGRGKETQYF. Here the CDR3 DNA reads TGTGCCAGCAGTGAAGGGCGGGGGAAAGAGACCCAGTACTTC. The rearrangement uses TRBV7-9 and TRBJ2-5; TRBD2 matches at 7 bases. Germline-derived CDR1 and CDR2 are SEHNR and FQNEAQ (reference sequence). The V segment lost 6 bases and the J segment 3 bases; nucleotides outside the gene matches: 7. CDR3 length: 14 residues. Filled out from reference TRBV7-9 and TRBJ2-5, the complete variable domain reads DTGVSQNPRHKITKRGQNVTFRCDPISEHNRLYWYRQTLGQGPEFLTYFQNEAQLEKSRLLSDRFSAERPKGSFSTLEIQRTEQGDSAMYLCASSEGRGKETQYFGPGTRLLVL.

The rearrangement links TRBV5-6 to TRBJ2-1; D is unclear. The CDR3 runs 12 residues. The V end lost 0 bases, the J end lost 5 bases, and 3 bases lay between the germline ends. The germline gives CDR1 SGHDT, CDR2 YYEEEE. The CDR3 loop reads CASSLGDNEQFF. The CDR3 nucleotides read TGTGCCAGCAGCTTGGGAGACAATGAGCAGTTCTTC.

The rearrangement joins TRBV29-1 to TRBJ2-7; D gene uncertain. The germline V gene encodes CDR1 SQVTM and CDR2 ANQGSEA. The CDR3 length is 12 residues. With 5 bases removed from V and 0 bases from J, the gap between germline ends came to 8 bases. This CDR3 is CSVLLSSYEQYF. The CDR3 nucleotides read TGCAGCGTTCTTCTGAGCTCCTACGAGCAGTACTTC.

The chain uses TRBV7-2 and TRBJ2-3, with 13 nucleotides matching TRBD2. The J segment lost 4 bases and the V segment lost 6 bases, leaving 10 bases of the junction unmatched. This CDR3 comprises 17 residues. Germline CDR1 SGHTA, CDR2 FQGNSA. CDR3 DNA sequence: TGTGCCAGCAGTCCGTCTGTGACTAGCGGGGGGCCAGATACGCAGTATTTT. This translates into CASSPSVTSGGPDTQYF.

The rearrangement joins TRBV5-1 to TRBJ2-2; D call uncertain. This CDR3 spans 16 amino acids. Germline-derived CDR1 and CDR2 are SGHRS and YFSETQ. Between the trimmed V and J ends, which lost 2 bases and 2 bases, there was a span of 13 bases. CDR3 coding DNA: TGCGCCAGCAGCTTAGGCCAAACGACAAACACCGGGGAGCTGTTTTTT. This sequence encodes CASSLGQTTNTGELFF.

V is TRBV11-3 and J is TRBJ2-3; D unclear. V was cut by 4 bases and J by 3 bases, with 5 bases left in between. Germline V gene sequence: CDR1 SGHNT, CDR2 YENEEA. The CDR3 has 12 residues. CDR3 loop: CASSSGTDTQYF. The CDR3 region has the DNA TGTGCCAGCAGCTCAGGTACAGATACGCAGTATTTT. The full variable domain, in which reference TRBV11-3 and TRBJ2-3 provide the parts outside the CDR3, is EAGVVQSPRYKIIEKKQPVAFWCNPISGHNTLYWYLQNLGQGPELLIRYENEEAVDDSQLPKDRFSAERLKGVDSTLKIQPAELGDSAVYLCASSSGTDTQYFGPGTRLTVL.

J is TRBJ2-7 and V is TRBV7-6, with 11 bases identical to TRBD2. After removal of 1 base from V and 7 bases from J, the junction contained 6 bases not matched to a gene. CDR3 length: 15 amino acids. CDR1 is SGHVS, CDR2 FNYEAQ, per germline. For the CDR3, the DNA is TGTGCCAGCAGCTTAGGAACTAGCGGGGGCATGGAGCAGTACTTC. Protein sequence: CASSLGTSGGMEQYF.